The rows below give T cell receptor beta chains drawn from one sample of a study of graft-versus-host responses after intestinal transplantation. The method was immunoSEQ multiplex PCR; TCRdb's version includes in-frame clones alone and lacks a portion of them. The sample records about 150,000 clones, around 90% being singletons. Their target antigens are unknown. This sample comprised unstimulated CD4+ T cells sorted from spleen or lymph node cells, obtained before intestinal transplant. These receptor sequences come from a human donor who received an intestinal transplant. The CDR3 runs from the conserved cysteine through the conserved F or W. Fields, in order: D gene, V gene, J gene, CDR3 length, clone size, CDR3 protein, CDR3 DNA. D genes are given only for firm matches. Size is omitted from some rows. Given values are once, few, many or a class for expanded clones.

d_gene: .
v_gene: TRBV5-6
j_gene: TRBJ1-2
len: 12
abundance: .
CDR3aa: CASSLYPYGYTF
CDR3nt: TGTGCCAGCAGCTTGTATCCCTATGGCTACACCTTC

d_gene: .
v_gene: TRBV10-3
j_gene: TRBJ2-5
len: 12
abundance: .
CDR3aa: CAISDTEETQYF
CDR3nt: TGTGCCATCAGTGACACTGAGGAGACCCAGTACTTC

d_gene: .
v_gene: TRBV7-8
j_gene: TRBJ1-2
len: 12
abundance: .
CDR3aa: CASSLGETGYTF
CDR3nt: TGTGCCAGCAGCTTAGGCGAGACAGGCTACACCTTC

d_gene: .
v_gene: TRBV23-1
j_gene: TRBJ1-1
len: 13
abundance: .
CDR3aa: CASSQSLGTKAFF
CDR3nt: TGCGCCAGCAGTCAATCCTTAGGGACAAAAGCTTTCTTT

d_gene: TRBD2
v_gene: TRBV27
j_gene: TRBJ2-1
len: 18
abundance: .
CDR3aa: CASSLGTSGPQSYNEQFF
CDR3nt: TGTGCCAGCAGTTTAGGGACTAGCGGGCCTCAGTCCTACAATGAGCAGTTCTTC

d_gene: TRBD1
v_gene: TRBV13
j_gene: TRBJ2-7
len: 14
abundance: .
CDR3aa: CASSIDRGRYEQYF
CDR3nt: TGTGCCAGCAGCATTGACAGGGGCCGGTACGAGCAGTACTTC

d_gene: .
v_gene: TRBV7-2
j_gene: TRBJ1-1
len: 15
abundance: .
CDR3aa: CASSLSGGGNTEAFF
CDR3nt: TGTGCCAGCAGCTTATCCGGGGGAGGGAACACTGAAGCTTTCTTT

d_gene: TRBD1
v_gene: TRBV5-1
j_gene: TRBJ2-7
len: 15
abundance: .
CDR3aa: CASSSEPGQTYEQYF
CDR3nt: TGCGCCAGCAGCTCTGAACCGGGACAGACCTACGAGCAGTACTTC

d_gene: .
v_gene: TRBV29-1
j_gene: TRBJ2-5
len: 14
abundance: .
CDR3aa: CSVRGRLVQETQYF
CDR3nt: TGCAGCGTTAGAGGACGGTTAGTCCAAGAGACCCAGTACTTC

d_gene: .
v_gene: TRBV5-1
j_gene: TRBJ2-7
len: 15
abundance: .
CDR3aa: CASKSRSGGPHEQYF
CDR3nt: TGCGCCAGCAAGAGTCGTTCTGGGGGCCCCCACGAACAGTACTTC

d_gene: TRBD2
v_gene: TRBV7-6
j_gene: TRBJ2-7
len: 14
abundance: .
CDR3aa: CASSSSGSSYEQYF
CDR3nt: TGTGCCAGCAGCTCTAGCGGGAGCTCCTACGAGCAGTACTTC

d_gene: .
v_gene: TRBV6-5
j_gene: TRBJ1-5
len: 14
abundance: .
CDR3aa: CASSYTGTRQPQHF
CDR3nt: TGTGCCAGCAGTTATACAGGGACCCGTCAGCCCCAGCATTTT

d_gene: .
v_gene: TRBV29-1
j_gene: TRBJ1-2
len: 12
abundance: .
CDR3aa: CSDRSGDYGYTF
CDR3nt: TGCAGCGACCGATCCGGGGACTATGGCTACACCTTC

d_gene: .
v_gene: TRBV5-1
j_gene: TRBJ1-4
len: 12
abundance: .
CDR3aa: CASSLGDEKLFF
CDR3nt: TGCGCCAGCAGCTTGGGTGATGAAAAACTGTTTTTT

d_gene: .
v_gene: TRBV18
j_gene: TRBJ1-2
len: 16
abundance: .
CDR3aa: CASSPLLMGASEGYTF
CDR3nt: TGTGCCAGCTCACCGCTTCTTATGGGGGCGTCCGAAGGCTACACCTTC

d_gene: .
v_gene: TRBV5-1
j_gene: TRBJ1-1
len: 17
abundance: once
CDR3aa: CASSLELSRGRITEAFF
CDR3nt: TGCGCCAGCAGCCTGGAGTTGTCGCGCGGGAGAATCACTGAAGCTTTCTTT

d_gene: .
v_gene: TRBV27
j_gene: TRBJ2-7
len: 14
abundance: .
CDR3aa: CASSLIGRTYEQYF
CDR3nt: TGTGCCAGCAGTTTGATTGGCAGGACCTACGAGCAGTACTTC

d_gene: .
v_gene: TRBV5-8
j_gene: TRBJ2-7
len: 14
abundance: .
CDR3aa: CASSFSRFSYEQYF
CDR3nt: TGTGCCAGCAGCTTCAGCAGGTTTTCCTACGAGCAGTACTTC

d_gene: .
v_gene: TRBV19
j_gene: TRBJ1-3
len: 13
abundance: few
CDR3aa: CASSMNRGNTIYF
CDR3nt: TGTGCCAGTAGTATGAACAGGGGAAACACCATATATTTT